Following are 24 T cell receptor beta chains from one sample sequenced in a study of T cell responses to AZD1222 COVID-19 vaccine. The assay was immunoSEQ multiplex PCR, and TCRdb's table has in-frame clones only and misses some. Of over 40,000 clones listed, under 85% are singletons. This specimen consisted of peripheral blood, obtained on day 0 of AZD1222 vaccination. Receptor source: an adult in good health.

The V call is TRBV6-5, the J call TRBJ2-7; possible D gene TRBD1, 6 bases. Germline CDR1 is MNHEY and CDR2 is SVGAGI. Trimming removed 0 bases from V and 2 bases from J, with 11 bases in between. CDR3 size: 15 residues. As DNA, the CDR3 is TGTGCCAGCAGTTACTCTGCCGGGACACCCTACGAGCAGTACTTC. Its protein product is CASSYSAGTPYEQYF.

This clone was counted a single time. The chain combines TRBV6-5 with TRBJ1-3; D is undetermined. V lost 7 bases and J 4 bases, leaving 2 bases between the germline ends. Germline V lookup: CDR1 MNHEY, CDR2 SVGAGI. The CDR3 length is 10 residues. The CDR3 DNA reads TGTGCCAGCAAAGGAAACACCATATATTTT. Residues: CASKGNTIYF.

The J gene is TRBJ1-1, the V gene TRBV7-8; tentative D call: TRBD1 (5 bases). CDR1 is SGHVS and CDR2 is FQNEAQ in the germline V gene. With 3 bases removed from V and 9 bases from J, the gap between germline ends came to 14 bases. This CDR3 comprises 13 residues. CDR3 in amino acids: CASSFGVGEQAFF. CDR3 nucleotides: TGTGCCAGCAGCTTTGGGGTGGGGGAACAAGCTTTCTTT. The variable domain in full, completed from reference TRBV7-8 and TRBJ1-1, reads GAGVSQSPRYKVAKRGQDVALRCDPISGHVSLFWYQQALGQGPEFLTYFQNEAQLDKSGLPSDRFFAERPEGSVSTLKIQRTQQEDSAVYLCASSFGVGEQAFFGQGTRLTVV.

This chain links TRBV2 with TRBJ2-1; D is perhaps TRBD1 or TRBD2 (5 bases each). Germline V CDR1 and CDR2: SNHLY, FYNNEI. The CDR3 totals 13 residues. V was trimmed by 8 bases and J by 5 bases, leaving 13 bases between them. CDR3 sequence reads: CASVLAGNNEQFF. CDR3 nucleotides: TGTGCCAGCGTCCTAGCAGGGAACAATGAGCAGTTCTTC.

The V call is TRBV7-2, the J call TRBJ2-5; D is uncertain. V lost 5 bases to trimming and J lost 7 bases, with 17 bases between them. Germline assignment: CDR1 SGHTA and CDR2 FQGNSA. The CDR3 is 14 amino acids. The CDR3 nucleotides are TGTGCCAGCAGCCCATCGACTCAATCGGGGACCCAGTACTTC. Translated, it gives CASSPSTQSGTQYF.

The gene calls are TRBV11-2 and TRBJ2-3; the D gene is possibly TRBD1 (6 bases). This CDR3 has 14 residues. Trimming cost V 8 bases and J 0 bases, with 12 bases left between them. Germline V gene data show CDR1 as SGHAT and CDR2 as FQNNGV. The CDR3 spells CASSPQGSTDTQYF. The CDR3 nucleotides are TGTGCCAGCTCACCGCAGGGGAGCACAGATACGCAGTATTTT.

The chain is built from TRBV28 and TRBJ2-1; TRBD1 aligns across 9 bases. The junction had 7 bases not matched to a gene; V was cut back by 2 bases and J by 5 bases. CDR3 size: 16 residues. Germline V gene data show CDR1 as MDHEN and CDR2 as SYDVKM. The CDR3 DNA reads TGTGCCAGCAGTTTAGGCGACAGGGGGGTTAACAATGAGCAGTTCTTC. Translating it yields CASSLGDRGVNNEQFF. The full variable domain, completed using reference TRBV28 and TRBJ2-1, is DVKVTQSSRYLVKRTGEKVFLECVQDMDHENMFWYRQDPGLGLRLIYFSYDVKMKEKGDIPEGYSVSREKKERFSLILESASTNQTSMYLCASSLGDRGVNNEQFFGPGTRLTVL.

J is TRBJ2-1 and V is TRBV7-3, with D possibly being TRBD2 (6 bases). CDR3 size: 15 residues. The V end lost 1 base, the J end lost 6 bases, and 13 bases lay between the germline ends. Germline CDR1 SGHTA, CDR2 FQGTGA. The CDR3 DNA sequence: TGTGCCAGCAGCTTAAGTCCCGGGAGAGGCAATGAGCAGTTCTTC. This gives the protein CASSLSPGRGNEQFF.

The chain links TRBV24-1 to TRBJ2-1; 7 nucleotides agree with TRBD2. The CDR3 loop spans 16 amino acids. V was pared by 5 bases and J by 4 bases, with 10 bases of the junction left unmatched. Germline CDR1 KGHDR, CDR2 SFDVKD. CDR3 sequence: CATSGKAGSRYNEQFF. The CDR3 coding sequence is TGTGCCACCAGTGGAAAAGCGGGATCGCGGTACAATGAGCAGTTCTTC.

Turning to this clone: Relative to the germline gene, one junction end is altered; a read error may explain this. This chain links TRBV7-8 with TRBJ2-7; 7 positions agree with TRBD1. Germline V gene sequence: CDR1 SGHVS, CDR2 FQNEAQ. The CDR3 runs to 12 residues. The DNA of the CDR3 is TGTGCCAGCAGCTTAGGGGACAGCCTATTTAAATTC. This gives the protein CASSLGDSLFKF.

The chain links TRBV2 to TRBJ1-4; D uncertain. The V gene lost 4 bases and the J gene lost 0 bases, with 3 bases spanning the gap. Looked up from germline, CDR1 is SNHLY and CDR2 is FYNNEI. CDR3 length: 13 residues. The CDR3 is CASSGTTNEKLFF. The CDR3 DNA follows: TGTGCCAGCAGTGGAACAACTAATGAAAAACTGTTTTTT. The variable domain in full, completed from reference TRBV2 and TRBJ1-4, reads EPEVTQTPSHQVTQMGQEVILRCVPISNHLYFYWYRQILGQKVEFLVSFYNNEISEKSEIFDDQFSVERPDGSNFTLKIRSTKLEDSAMYFCASSGTTNEKLFFGSGTQLSVL.

V gene TRBV7-8 combines with J gene TRBJ2-5, with a possible D match to TRBD1 (6 bases). There are 13 residues in the CDR3. Germline V CDR1 and CDR2: SGHVS, FQNEAQ. The V gene lost 1 base and the J gene lost 5 bases, with 8 bases spanning the gap. The DNA for the CDR3 is TGTGCCAGCAGCTTAGGGCAGGGGGAGACCCAGTACTTC. Translation: CASSLGQGETQYF.

The chain employs TRBV11-2 and TRBJ1-1; tentatively, D is TRBD1 (5 bases). CDR1 SGHAT and CDR2 FQNNGV come from the germline V gene. Trimming removed 4 bases from V and 1 base from J, with 10 bases in between. CDR3 size: 14 residues. CDR3 DNA: TGTGCCAGCAGCTGGGACGGGGCGAACACTGAAGCTTTCTTT. Translated, it gives CASSWDGANTEAFF.

The V call is TRBV6-5, the J call TRBJ2-7; 7 bases are shared with TRBD1. Trimming took 5 bases from V and 4 from J; bases not matched to a gene: 8. CDR1 MNHEY and CDR2 SVGAGI come from the germline V gene. This CDR3 is built from 14 residues. Here the CDR3 reads CASSPGQERYEQYF. The CDR3 coding sequence is TGTGCCAGCAGTCCCGGACAGGAAAGGTACGAGCAGTACTTC.

A single count supports this clone. The V and J genes are TRBV12-5 and TRBJ1-1, with a possible D match to TRBD1 (6 bases). This CDR3 spans 15 amino acids. The V end lost 1 base, the J end lost 0 bases, and 9 bases lay between the germline ends. Germline CDR1 reads LGHNT; CDR2 reads FRNRAP. The CDR3 loop reads CASGLGGGMNTEAFF. CDR3 bases: TGTGCTAGTGGTTTGGGAGGGGGGATGAACACTGAAGCTTTCTTT.

The table lists this clone with a count of one. The chain is built from TRBV19 and TRBJ1-1, with 8 bases fitting TRBD1. Unmatched junction bases numbered 11, after V lost 10 bases and J lost 1 base. Germline-derived CDR1 and CDR2 are LNHDA and SQIVND (reference sequence). This CDR3 has 15 residues. The CDR3 region is CATWDRMLGNTEAFF. DNA of the CDR3: TGTGCCACCTGGGACAGGATGCTGGGGAACACTGAAGCTTTCTTT. The variable domain in full, completed from reference TRBV19 and TRBJ1-1, reads DGGITQSPKYLFRKEGQNVTLSCEQNLNHDAMYWYRQDPGQGLRLIYYSQIVNDFQKGDIAEGYSVSREKKESFPLTVTSAQKNPTAFYLCATWDRMLGNTEAFFGQGTRLTVV.

This clone was observed a few times. The chain joins TRBV9 to TRBJ1-1; D remains unclear. Between the trimmed V and J ends, which lost 4 bases and 7 bases, there was a span of 14 bases. The germline V gene has CDR1 SGDLS and CDR2 YYNGEE. The CDR3 extends over 13 amino acids. CDR3 sequence reads: CASSLGGRGEAFF. The DNA for the CDR3 is TGTGCCAGCAGCCTCGGAGGACGGGGTGAAGCTTTCTTT.

This rearrangement joins TRBV7-8 to TRBJ1-4; perhaps TRBD1 as D (6 bases). Per germline, CDR1 SGHVS and CDR2 FQNEAQ. Trimming shortened V by 1 base and J by 8 bases, and 23 bases separated the two germline ends. CDR3 size: 18 residues. This CDR3 reads CASSLVGSPGGSSEKLFF. CDR3 DNA sequence: TGTGCCAGCAGCTTAGTTGGAAGTCCGGGGGGCTCGAGCGAAAAACTGTTTTTT.

V usage is TRBV5-4 and J usage is TRBJ2-5; no firm D call. CDR3 size: 14 residues. Trimming removed 4 bases at V and 5 bases at J, with 15 bases between. Germline CDR1 SGHNT, CDR2 YYREEE (reference sequence). The CDR3, as DNA: TGTGCCAGCAGCGACGGTAGTTTTTCGGAGACCCAGTACTTC. Translation: CASSDGSFSETQYF.

The rearrangement links TRBV24-1 to TRBJ1-1, with a possible D match to TRBD1 (5 bases). In germline, CDR1 is KGHDR, CDR2 SFDVKD. The length of the CDR3 is 16 residues. V lost 2 bases and J lost 1, with 13 bases in between. CDR3 residues: CATSDSLGAGNTEAFF. CDR3 bases: TGTGCCACCAGTGATTCGCTCGGGGCAGGGAACACTGAAGCTTTCTTT.

The V gene is TRBV11-2, the J gene TRBJ2-7; 7 nucleotides agree with TRBD2. With 1 base clipped from V and 2 bases from J, the junction kept 2 bases outside the gene matches. There are 14 residues in the CDR3. Germline loops: CDR1 SGHAT, CDR2 FQNNGV. This CDR3 reads CASSLGAGAYEQYF. The CDR3 coding sequence is TGTGCCAGCAGCTTAGGGGCGGGGGCCTACGAGCAGTACTTC.

This clone has only one observation. The chain uses TRBV29-1 and TRBJ1-2; D is unclear. V was cut by 6 bases and J by 3 bases, with 8 bases left in between. The CDR3 runs to 11 residues. Germline V gives CDR1 SQVTM, CDR2 ANQGSEA. The CDR3 loop is CSVPQDYGYTF. In DNA, the CDR3 is TGCAGCGTCCCACAAGACTATGGCTACACCTTC.

This chain joins TRBV7-2 and TRBJ1-6, with D possibly TRBD1 on 5 matching bases. The CDR3 has 16 amino acids. V lost 5 bases and J 5 bases, leaving 16 bases between the germline ends. Germline V gene data show CDR1 as SGHTA and CDR2 as FQGNSA. CDR3 in amino acids: CASSANGAHHNSPLHF. The CDR3 region has the DNA TGTGCCAGCAGCGCGAACGGGGCGCACCATAATTCACCCCTCCACTTT.

The chain couples TRBV7-3 to TRBJ2-3, with TRBD2 identical over 8 bases. Losses at the gene ends were 5 bases for V and 6 bases for J; bases not matched to a gene: 10. The CDR3 sequence is 15 residues long. The germline gives CDR1 SGHTA, CDR2 FQGTGA. CDR3 residues: CASSPGTSGGDTQYF. As DNA, the CDR3 is TGTGCCAGCAGCCCCGGGACTAGTGGAGGCGATACGCAGTATTTT.